The source of this TCR beta chain is a study of blood T cell repertoires in COVID-19. In the study overall: The analysed material was cDNA or gDNA that came from T cells, B-cell-depleted T cells, or PBMCs.

Comment on this clone: The junction and the germline gene differ at one end; a read error may be behind it.

Seattle-derived patients entered the study during active infection and were followed longitudinally. This CDR3 region has 12 residues. Germline CDR1 and CDR2: ENHRY and SYGVKD. How the authors handled the data: Amplification of reference gene primers provided the estimated nucleated cell counts. Method: immunoSEQ multiplex PCR; TCRdb's copy keeps in-frame clones and lacks some. From that table come the V and J calls and clone size; the DNA was used to work out D and trimming. The sample records 200,000 to 300,000 clones, approximately 92% being singletons. The chain employs TRBV10-3 and TRBJ1-1, with 8 bases fitting TRBD1. The clonotype comes from a person aged 18 to 29 with COVID-19, enrolled during active disease. The sample comprised peripheral blood. The CDR3 region is CAISRGGQEDTF. The CDR3 DNA reads as TGTGCCATCAGTAGAGGGGGACAGGAGGACACCTTT.